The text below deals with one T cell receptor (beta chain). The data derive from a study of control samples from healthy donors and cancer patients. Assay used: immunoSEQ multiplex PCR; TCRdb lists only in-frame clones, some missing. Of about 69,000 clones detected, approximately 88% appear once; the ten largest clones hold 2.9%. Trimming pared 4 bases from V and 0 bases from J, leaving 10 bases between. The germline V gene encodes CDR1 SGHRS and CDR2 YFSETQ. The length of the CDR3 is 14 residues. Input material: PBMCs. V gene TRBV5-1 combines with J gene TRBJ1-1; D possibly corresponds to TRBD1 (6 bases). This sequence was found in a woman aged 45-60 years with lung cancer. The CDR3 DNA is TGCGCCAGCAGCGGGGGGGCAGTGAACACTGAAGCTTTCTTT. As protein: CASSGGAVNTEAFF.